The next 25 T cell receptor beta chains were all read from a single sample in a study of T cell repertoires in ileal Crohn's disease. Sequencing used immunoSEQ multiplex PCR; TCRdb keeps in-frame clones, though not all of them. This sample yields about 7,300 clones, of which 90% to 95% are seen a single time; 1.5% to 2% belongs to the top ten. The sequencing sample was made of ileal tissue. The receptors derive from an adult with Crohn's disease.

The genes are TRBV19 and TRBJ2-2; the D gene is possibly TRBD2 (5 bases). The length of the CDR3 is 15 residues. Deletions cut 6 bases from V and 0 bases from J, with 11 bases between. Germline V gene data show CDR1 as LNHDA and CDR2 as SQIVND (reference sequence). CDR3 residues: CASRVVGANTGELFF. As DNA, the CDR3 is TGTGCCAGTAGAGTAGTCGGGGCGAACACCGGGGAGCTGTTTTTT.

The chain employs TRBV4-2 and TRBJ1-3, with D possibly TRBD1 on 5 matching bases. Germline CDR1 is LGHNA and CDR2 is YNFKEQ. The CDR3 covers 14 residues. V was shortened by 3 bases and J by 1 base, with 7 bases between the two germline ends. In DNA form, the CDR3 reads TGTGCCAGCAGCCAGGAGGGGTCTGGAAACACCATATATTTT. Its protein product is CASSQEGSGNTIYF.

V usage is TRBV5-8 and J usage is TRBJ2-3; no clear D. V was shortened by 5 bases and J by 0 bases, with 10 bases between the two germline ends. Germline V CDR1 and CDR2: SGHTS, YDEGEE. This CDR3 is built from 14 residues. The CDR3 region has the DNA TGTGCCAGCAGGCTAGTGGCTAGCACAGATACGCAGTATTTT. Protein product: CASRLVASTDTQYF.

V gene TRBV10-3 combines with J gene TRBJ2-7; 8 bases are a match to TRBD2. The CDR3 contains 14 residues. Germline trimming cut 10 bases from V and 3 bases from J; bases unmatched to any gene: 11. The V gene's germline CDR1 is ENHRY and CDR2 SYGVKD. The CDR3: CATRQTSEYYEQYF. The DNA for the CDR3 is TGTGCCACGAGACAGACTAGCGAATACTACGAGCAGTACTTC.

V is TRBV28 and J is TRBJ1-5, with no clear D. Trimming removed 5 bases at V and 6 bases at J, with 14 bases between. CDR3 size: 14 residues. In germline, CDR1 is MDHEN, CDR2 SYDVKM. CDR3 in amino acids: CASSPASSSQPQHF. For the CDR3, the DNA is TGTGCCAGCAGTCCAGCGTCGAGTAGTCAGCCCCAGCATTTT.

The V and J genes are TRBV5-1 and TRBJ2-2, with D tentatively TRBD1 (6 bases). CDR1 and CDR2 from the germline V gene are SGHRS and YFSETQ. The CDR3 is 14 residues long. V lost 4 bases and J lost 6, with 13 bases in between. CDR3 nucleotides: TGCGCCAGCAGCCTGTGGGGGCCGGCCGGGGAGCTGTTTTTT. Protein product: CASSLWGPAGELFF.

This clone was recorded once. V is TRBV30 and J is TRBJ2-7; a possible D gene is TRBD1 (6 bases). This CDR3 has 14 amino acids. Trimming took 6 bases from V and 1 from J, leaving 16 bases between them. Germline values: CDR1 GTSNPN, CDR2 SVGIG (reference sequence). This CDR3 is CACRQDSHSYEQYF. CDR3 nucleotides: TGTGCCTGCCGCCAGGACAGCCATTCCTACGAGCAGTACTTC.

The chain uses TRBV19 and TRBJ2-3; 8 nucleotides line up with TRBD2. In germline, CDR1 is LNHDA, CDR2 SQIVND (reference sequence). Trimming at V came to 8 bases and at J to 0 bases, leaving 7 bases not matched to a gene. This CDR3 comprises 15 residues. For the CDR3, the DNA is TGTGCCAGTCGACCTAGCGGGTCTAGCACAGATACGCAGTATTTT. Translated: CASRPSGSSTDTQYF.

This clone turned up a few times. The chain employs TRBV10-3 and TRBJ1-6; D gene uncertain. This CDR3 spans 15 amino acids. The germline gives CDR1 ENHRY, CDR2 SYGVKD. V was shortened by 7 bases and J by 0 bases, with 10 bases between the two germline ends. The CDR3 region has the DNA TGTGCCATCACCCCCACGAGCTCCTATAATTCACCCCTCCACTTT. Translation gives CAITPTSSYNSPLHF.

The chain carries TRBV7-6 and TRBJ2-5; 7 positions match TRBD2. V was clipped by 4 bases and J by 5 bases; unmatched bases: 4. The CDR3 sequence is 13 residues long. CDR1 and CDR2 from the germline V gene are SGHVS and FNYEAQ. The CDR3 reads CASSWTSSETQYF. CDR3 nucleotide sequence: TGTGCCAGCAGCTGGACTAGTTCCGAGACCCAGTACTTC.

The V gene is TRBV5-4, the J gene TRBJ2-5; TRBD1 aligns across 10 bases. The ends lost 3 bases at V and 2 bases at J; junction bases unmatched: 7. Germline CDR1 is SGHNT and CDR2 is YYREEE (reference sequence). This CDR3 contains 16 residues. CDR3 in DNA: TGTGCCAGCAGCTCAATAACGGGACAGGGGCAAGAGACCCAGTACTTC. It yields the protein CASSSITGQGQETQYF.

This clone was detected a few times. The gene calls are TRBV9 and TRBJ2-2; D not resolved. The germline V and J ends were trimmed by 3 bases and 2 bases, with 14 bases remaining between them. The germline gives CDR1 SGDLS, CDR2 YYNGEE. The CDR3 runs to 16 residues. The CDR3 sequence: CASSAHRVPNTGELFF. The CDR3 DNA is TGTGCCAGCAGCGCGCACCGGGTCCCAAACACCGGGGAGCTGTTTTTT. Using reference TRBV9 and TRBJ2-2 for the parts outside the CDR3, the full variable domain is DSGVTQTPKHLITATGQRVTLRCSPRSGDLSVYWYQQSLDQGLQFLIQYYNGEERAKGNILERFSAQQFPDLHSELNLSSLELGDSALYFCASSAHRVPNTGELFFGEGSRLTVL.

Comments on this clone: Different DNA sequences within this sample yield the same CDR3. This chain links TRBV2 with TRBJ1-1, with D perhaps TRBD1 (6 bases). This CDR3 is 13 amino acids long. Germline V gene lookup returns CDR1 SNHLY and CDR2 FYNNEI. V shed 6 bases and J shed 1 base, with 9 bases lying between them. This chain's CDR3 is CASSQDRNTEAFF. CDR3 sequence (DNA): TGTGCCAGCAGCCAGGACAGGAACACTGAAGCTTTCTTT.

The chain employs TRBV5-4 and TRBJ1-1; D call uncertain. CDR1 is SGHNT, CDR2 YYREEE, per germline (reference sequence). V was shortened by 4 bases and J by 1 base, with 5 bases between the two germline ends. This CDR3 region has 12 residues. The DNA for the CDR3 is TGTGCCAGCAGCGGGAGGAACACTGAAGCTTTCTTT. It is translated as CASSGRNTEAFF.

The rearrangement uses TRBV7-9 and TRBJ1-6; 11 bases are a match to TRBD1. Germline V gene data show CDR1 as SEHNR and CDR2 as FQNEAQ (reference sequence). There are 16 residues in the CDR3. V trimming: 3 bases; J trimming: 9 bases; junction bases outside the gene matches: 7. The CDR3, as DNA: TGTGCCAGCAGCTTGCGGGACAGGGGGGTCTCTTCACCCCTCCACTTT. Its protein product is CASSLRDRGVSSPLHF. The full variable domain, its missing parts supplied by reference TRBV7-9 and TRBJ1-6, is DTGVSQNPRHKITKRGQNVTFRCDPISEHNRLYWYRQTLGQGPEFLTYFQNEAQLEKSRLLSDRFSAERPKGSFSTLEIQRTEQGDSAMYLCASSLRDRGVSSPLHFGNGTRLTVT.

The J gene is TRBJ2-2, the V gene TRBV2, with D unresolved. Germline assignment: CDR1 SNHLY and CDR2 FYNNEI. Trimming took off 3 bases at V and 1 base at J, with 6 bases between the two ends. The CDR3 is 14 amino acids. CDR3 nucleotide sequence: TGTGCCAGCAGTGACCCCCGGAACACCGGGGAGCTGTTTTTT. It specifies CASSDPRNTGELFF. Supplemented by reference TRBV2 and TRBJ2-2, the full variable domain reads EPEVTQTPSHQVTQMGQEVILRCVPISNHLYFYWYRQILGQKVEFLVSFYNNEISEKSEIFDDQFSVERPDGSNFTLKIRSTKLEDSAMYFCASSDPRNTGELFFGEGSRLTVL.

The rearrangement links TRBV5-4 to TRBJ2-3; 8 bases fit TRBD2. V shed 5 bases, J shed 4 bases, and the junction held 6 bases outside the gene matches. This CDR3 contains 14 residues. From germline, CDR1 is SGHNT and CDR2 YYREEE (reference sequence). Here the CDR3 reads CASSLSGGADTQYF. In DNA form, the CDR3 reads TGTGCCAGCAGTTTATCGGGAGGGGCAGATACGCAGTATTTT.

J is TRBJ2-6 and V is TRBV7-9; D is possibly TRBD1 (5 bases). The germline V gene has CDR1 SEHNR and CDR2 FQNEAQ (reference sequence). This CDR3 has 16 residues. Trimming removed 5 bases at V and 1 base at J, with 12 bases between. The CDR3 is CASSPQGSSGANVLTF. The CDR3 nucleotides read TGTGCCAGCAGCCCCCAGGGTTCGTCTGGGGCCAACGTCCTGACTTTC.

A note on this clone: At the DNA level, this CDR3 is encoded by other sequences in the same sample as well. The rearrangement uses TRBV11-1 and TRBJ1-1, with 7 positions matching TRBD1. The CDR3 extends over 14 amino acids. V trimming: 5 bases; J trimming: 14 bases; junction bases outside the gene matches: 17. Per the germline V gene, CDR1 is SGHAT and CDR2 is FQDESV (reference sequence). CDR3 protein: CASSPRVAGQKAFF. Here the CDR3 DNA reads TGTGCCAGCAGCCCGCGGGTAGCGGGACAGAAGGCCTTCTTT.

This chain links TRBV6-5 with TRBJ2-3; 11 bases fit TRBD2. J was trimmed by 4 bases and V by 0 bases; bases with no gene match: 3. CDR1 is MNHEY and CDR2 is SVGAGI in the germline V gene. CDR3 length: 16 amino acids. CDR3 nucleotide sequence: TGTGCCAGCAGTTACTCGACTAGCGGGAAATCAGATACGCAGTATTTT. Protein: CASSYSTSGKSDTQYF.

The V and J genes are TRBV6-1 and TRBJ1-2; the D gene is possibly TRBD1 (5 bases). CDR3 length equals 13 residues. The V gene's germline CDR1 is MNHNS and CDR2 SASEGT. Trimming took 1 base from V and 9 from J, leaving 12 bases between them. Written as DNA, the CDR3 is TGTGCCAGCAGTGAAGGGGGGAGGTTGAGCTACACCTTC. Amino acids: CASSEGGRLSYTF.

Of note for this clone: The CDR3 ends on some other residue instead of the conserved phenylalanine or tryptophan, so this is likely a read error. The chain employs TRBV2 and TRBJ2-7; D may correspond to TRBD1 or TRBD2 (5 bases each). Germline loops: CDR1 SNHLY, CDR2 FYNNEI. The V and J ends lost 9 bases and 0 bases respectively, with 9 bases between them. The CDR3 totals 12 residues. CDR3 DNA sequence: TGTGCCAGTGGTGGGGGCTCCTACGAGCAGTACCTC. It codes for CASGGGSYEQYL.

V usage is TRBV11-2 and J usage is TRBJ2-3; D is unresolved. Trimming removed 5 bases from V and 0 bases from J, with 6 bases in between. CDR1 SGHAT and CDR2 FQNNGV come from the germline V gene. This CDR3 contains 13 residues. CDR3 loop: CASSPGSTDTQYF. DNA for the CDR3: TGTGCCAGCAGCCCGGGTAGCACAGATACGCAGTATTTT.

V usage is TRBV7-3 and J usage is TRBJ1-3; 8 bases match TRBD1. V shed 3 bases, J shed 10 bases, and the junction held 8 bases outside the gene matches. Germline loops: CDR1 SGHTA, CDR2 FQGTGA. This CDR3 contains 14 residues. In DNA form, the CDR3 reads TGTGCCAGCAGCTTGCAGGGGGCATCACAAACCATATATTTT. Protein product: CASSLQGASQTIYF.

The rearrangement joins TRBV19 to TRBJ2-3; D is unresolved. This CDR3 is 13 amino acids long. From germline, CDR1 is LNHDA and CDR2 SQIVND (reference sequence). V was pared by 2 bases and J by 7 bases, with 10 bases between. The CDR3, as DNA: TGTGCCAGTAGTATACAAAGCTTGAATACGCAGTATTTT. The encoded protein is CASSIQSLNTQYF.